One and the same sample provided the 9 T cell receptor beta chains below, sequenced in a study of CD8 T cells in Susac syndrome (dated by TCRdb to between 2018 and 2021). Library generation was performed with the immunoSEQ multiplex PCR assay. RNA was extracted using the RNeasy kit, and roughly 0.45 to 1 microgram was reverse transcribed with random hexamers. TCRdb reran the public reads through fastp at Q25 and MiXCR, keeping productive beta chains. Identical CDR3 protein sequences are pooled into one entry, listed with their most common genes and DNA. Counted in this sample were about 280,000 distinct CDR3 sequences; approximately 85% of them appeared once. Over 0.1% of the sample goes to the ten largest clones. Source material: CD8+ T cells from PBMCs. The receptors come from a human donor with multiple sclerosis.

CDR3 coding DNA: TGTGCCAGCAATAGGGTTTCCTCCTACGAGCAGTACTTC. Translating it yields CASNRVSSYEQYF. The rearrangement links TRBV2 to TRBJ2-7; D remains ambiguous. Between the trimmed V and J ends, which lost 7 bases and 0 bases, there was a span of 10 bases. The CDR3 length is 13 residues. Germline CDR1 and CDR2: SNHLY and FYNNEI.

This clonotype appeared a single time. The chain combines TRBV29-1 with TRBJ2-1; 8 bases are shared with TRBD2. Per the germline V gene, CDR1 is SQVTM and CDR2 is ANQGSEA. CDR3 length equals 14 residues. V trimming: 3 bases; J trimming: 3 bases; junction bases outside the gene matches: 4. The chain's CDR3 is CSVEGTSHYNEQFF. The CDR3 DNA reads TGCAGCGTTGAGGGGACTAGTCACTACAATGAGCAGTTCTTC.

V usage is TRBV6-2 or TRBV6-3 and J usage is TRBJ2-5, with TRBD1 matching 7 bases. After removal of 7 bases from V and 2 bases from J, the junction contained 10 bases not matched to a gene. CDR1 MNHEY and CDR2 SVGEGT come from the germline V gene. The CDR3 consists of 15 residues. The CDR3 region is CASKTGTAHQETQYF. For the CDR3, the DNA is TGTGCCAGCAAAACAGGGACAGCACATCAAGAGACCCAGTACTTC.

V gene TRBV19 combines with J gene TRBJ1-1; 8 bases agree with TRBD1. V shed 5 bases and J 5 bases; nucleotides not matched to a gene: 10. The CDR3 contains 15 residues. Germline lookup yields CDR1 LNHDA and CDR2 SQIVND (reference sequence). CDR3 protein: CASSVKQGVETEAFF. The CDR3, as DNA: TGTGCCAGTAGTGTAAAACAGGGGGTAGAAACTGAAGCTTTCTTT.

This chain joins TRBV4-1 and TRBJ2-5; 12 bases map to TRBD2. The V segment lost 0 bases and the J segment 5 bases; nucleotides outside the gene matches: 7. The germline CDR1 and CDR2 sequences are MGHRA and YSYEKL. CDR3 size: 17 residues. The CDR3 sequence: CASSQDLLAGGQETQYF. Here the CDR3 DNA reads TGCGCCAGCAGCCAAGACTTACTAGCGGGGGGACAGGAGACCCAGTACTTC.

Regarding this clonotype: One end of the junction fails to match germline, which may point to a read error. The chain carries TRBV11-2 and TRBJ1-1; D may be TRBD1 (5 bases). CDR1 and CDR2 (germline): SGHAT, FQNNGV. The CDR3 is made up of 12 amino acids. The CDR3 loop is CASSLSQSGLNF. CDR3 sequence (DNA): TGTGCCAGCAGCTTAAGTCAGTCGGGACTGAACTTT.

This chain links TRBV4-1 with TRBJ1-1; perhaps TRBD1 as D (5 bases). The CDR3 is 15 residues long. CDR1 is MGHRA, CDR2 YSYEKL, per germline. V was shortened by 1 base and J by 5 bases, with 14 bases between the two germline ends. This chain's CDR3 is CASSQAPRAETEAFF. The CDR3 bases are TGCGCCAGCAGCCAAGCCCCCAGGGCGGAGACTGAAGCTTTCTTT.

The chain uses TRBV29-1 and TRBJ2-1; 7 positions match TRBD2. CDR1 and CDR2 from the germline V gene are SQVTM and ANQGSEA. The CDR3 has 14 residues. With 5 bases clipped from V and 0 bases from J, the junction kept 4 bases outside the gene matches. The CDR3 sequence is CSVSKRDSYNEQFF. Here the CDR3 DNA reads TGCAGCGTTTCAAAGCGGGACTCCTACAATGAGCAGTTCTTC.

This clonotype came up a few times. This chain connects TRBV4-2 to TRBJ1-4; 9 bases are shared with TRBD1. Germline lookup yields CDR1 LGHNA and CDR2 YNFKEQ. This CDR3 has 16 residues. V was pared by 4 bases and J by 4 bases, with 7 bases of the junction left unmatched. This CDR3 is CASSPGQGRDNEKLFF. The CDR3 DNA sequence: TGTGCCAGCAGCCCGGGACAGGGCCGGGATAATGAAAAACTGTTTTTT.